The 8 T cell receptor beta chains reported below all come from one sample, sequenced in a study of response to subunit inactivated influenza vaccine. TCRdb independently ran MiXCR on the RT-PCR reads; one entry per CDR3 protein. The sample carries almost 600,000 distinct CDR3 sequences, 14% recorded once. Here the sequenced sample was PBMCs from blood, taken roughly 13 days after vaccination. These receptors were taken from a man over 45 who received an inactivated influenza vaccine.

The chain uses TRBV12-3 or TRBV12-4 and TRBJ2-7, with D possibly TRBD2 on 6 matching bases. Trimming removed 6 bases at V and 0 bases at J, with 18 bases between. The CDR3 loop spans 16 amino acids. CDR3 coding DNA: TGTGCCAGCAGCAGGTCCGGGGCGGGGAGCTCCTACGAGCAGTACTTC. Protein product: CASSRSGAGSSYEQYF.

This clonotype appeared many times. V gene TRBV5-5 combines with J gene TRBJ2-2; D not certain. CDR1 is SGHKS, CDR2 YYEKEE, per germline (reference sequence). The CDR3 runs 13 residues. The V end lost 0 bases, the J end lost 6 bases, and 6 bases lay between the germline ends. For the CDR3, the DNA is TGTGCCAGCAGCTTGGGGGTTGCCGGGGAGCTGTTTTTT. It specifies CASSLGVAGELFF.

The rearrangement links TRBV7-9 to TRBJ2-1; TRBD2 agrees at 8 bases. CDR1 and CDR2 from the germline V gene are SEHNR and FQNEAQ (reference sequence). The CDR3 length is 15 residues. V lost 7 bases to trimming and J lost 4 bases; unmatched junction nucleotides: 9. The CDR3 DNA sequence: TGTGCCAGCAACCCCCTAGCGGGCCTATACAATGAGCAGTTCTTC. It yields the protein CASNPLAGLYNEQFF.

This clonotype was observed a handful of times. The V and J genes are TRBV6-1 and TRBJ2-1, with 8 nucleotides matching TRBD2. This CDR3 has 14 residues. Trimming at V came to 6 bases and at J to 8 bases, leaving 9 bases not matched to a gene. Germline values: CDR1 MNHNS, CDR2 SASEGT. The CDR3 DNA reads TGTGCCAGCAGCATCCTGGGGACTAGAGATGAGCAGTTCTTC. It encodes CASSILGTRDEQFF.

The chain combines TRBV5-1 with TRBJ2-3, with 10 bases that match TRBD2. In germline, CDR1 is SGHRS, CDR2 YFSETQ. The CDR3 contains 18 residues. With 0 bases clipped from V and 0 bases from J, the junction kept 7 bases outside the gene matches. CDR3 amino acids: CASSLGLAGATSTDTQYF. The CDR3 DNA reads TGCGCCAGCAGCTTGGGTCTAGCGGGAGCTACAAGCACAGATACGCAGTATTTT.

The gene calls are TRBV12-3 or TRBV12-4 and TRBJ1-1; the D gene is possibly TRBD1 (5 bases). V was pared by 3 bases and J by 3 bases, with 11 bases between. CDR3 length equals 14 residues. The CDR3 protein is CASSFWGRDTEAFF. Here the CDR3 DNA reads TGTGCCAGCAGTTTTTGGGGGAGGGACACTGAAGCTTTCTTT.

This clonotype showed up just a few times. This chain joins TRBV10-3 and TRBJ2-7; TRBD1 is a possible D gene (6 bases). This CDR3 spans 17 amino acids. CDR1 is ENHRY, CDR2 SYGVKD, per germline. V lost 0 bases to trimming and J lost 4 bases, with 19 bases between them. The CDR3 sequence: CAISESPGAGDIYEQYF. DNA of the CDR3: TGTGCCATCAGTGAGTCACCCGGGGCAGGGGACATATACGAGCAGTACTTC.

This clonotype has only a few counts. This chain connects TRBV19 to TRBJ2-6, with 10 nucleotides matching TRBD1. The V gene end was trimmed by 6 bases and the J gene end by 4 bases; junction bases not matched to a gene: 18. Germline assignment: CDR1 LNHDA and CDR2 SQIVND (reference sequence). The CDR3 is made up of 20 amino acids. CDR3 sequence (DNA): TGTGCCAGTAGACACGACAGGGGGCGGGTTAGGAGAGAAGGGGCCAACGTCCTGACTTTC. Residues: CASRHDRGRVRREGANVLTF.